A selection of T cell receptor beta chains follows, all from one sample in a study of molecular identifiers for immune sequencing clone quantification. TCRdb reprocessed the PCR reads with MiXCR, giving one entry per CDR3 protein. The sample contains 65,000 to 70,000 distinct CDR3 sequences, 15% to 20% of which appear only once. The sequenced material came from naive CD8+ T cells from blood, with Jurkat cell RNA spiked in. The receptors come from a human donor in good health. Some libraries in this study had Jurkat cell RNA spiked in. Both conserved end residues are part of each CDR3. D genes are given only for firm matches. Some rows mark clone size as missing; the rest say once, few, many or name a class of expanded clone.

cdr3_length: 15
clone_size: .
d_call: .
v_call: TRBV4-3
j_call: TRBJ1-5
cdr3_nt: TGCGCCAGCAGCCATGCTCACCAGGGCGGACAGCCCCAGCATTTT
cdr3_aa: CASSHAHQGGQPQHF

cdr3_length: 12
clone_size: .
d_call: TRBD1
v_call: TRBV5-6
j_call: TRBJ2-7
cdr3_nt: TGTGCCAGCAGCAGAACAGGGGCCGAGCAGTACTTC
cdr3_aa: CASSRTGAEQYF

cdr3_length: 12
clone_size: many
d_call: .
v_call: TRBV6-6
j_call: TRBJ2-1
cdr3_nt: TGTGCCAGCAGTTATTCGTGGGAGGAGCAGTTCTTC
cdr3_aa: CASSYSWEEQFF

cdr3_length: 15
clone_size: .
d_call: .
v_call: TRBV6-6
j_call: TRBJ2-3
cdr3_nt: TGTGCCAGCAGTTACTTTGGACGGGGGGCAAATACGCAGTATTTT
cdr3_aa: CASSYFGRGANTQYF

cdr3_length: 16
clone_size: many
d_call: TRBD2
v_call: TRBV27
j_call: TRBJ2-7
cdr3_nt: TGTGCCAGCAGTCCGGCCCATGGGACTATCTTCTACGAGCAGTACTTC
cdr3_aa: CASSPAHGTIFYEQYF

cdr3_length: 16
clone_size: .
d_call: .
v_call: TRBV12-3/TRBV12-4
j_call: TRBJ1-3
cdr3_nt: TGTGCCAGCATGGGGGCCGACAGATTCTCTGGAAACACCATATATTTT
cdr3_aa: CASMGADRFSGNTIYF

cdr3_length: 16
clone_size: few
d_call: .
v_call: TRBV7-6
j_call: TRBJ2-1
cdr3_nt: TGTGCCAGCAGCTTAGTTGTCGATCCCCTCTACAATGAGCAGTTCTTC
cdr3_aa: CASSLVVDPLYNEQFF

cdr3_length: 14
clone_size: .
d_call: .
v_call: TRBV28
j_call: TRBJ1-1
cdr3_nt: TGTGCCAGCAGTTTAGGAGGGAGTGGCACTGAAGCTTTCTTT
cdr3_aa: CASSLGGSGTEAFF

cdr3_length: 15
clone_size: many
d_call: .
v_call: TRBV18
j_call: TRBJ1-2
cdr3_nt: TGTGCCAGCTCACCCTCCTCTCCAGTTAACTATGGCTACACCTTC
cdr3_aa: CASSPSSPVNYGYTF

cdr3_length: 14
clone_size: many
d_call: TRBD2
v_call: TRBV6-5
j_call: TRBJ2-1
cdr3_nt: TGTGCCAGCAGCCAGGGACTAGCTATGGATGAGCAGTTCTTC
cdr3_aa: CASSQGLAMDEQFF

cdr3_length: 15
clone_size: many
d_call: TRBD2
v_call: TRBV5-4
j_call: TRBJ2-7
cdr3_nt: TGTGCCAGCAGCTGGGGACTAGCGGGAGCCTACGAGCAGTACTTC
cdr3_aa: CASSWGLAGAYEQYF

cdr3_length: 14
clone_size: many
d_call: .
v_call: TRBV27
j_call: TRBJ2-2
cdr3_nt: TGTGCCAGCAGTTTAGGGGCTAGCTACGGGGAGCTGTTTTTT
cdr3_aa: CASSLGASYGELFF

cdr3_length: 16
clone_size: few
d_call: .
v_call: TRBV6-4
j_call: TRBJ2-2
cdr3_nt: TGTGCCAGCAGTGACTCCGAAGGCTCGTACACCGGGGAGCTGTTTTTT
cdr3_aa: CASSDSEGSYTGELFF

cdr3_length: 12
clone_size: many
d_call: .
v_call: TRBV27
j_call: TRBJ2-3
cdr3_nt: TGTGCCAGCAGTTTTAGGGGAGATACGCAGTATTTT
cdr3_aa: CASSFRGDTQYF

cdr3_length: 12
clone_size: many
d_call: .
v_call: TRBV6-1
j_call: TRBJ1-1
cdr3_nt: TGTGCCAGCAGTGAAATAGGAGGTGTACCTTTCTTT
cdr3_aa: CASSEIGGVPFF

cdr3_length: 16
clone_size: many
d_call: .
v_call: TRBV28
j_call: TRBJ2-2
cdr3_nt: TGTGCCAGCAGTTTTGGGTTCAGGGACGACACCGGGGAGCTGTTTTTT
cdr3_aa: CASSFGFRDDTGELFF

cdr3_length: 14
clone_size: many
d_call: .
v_call: TRBV5-1
j_call: TRBJ2-5
cdr3_nt: TGCGCCAGCAGCTCGGACATAGTCCAAGAGACCCAGTACTTC
cdr3_aa: CASSSDIVQETQYF

cdr3_length: 14
clone_size: many
d_call: .
v_call: TRBV7-2
j_call: TRBJ2-7
cdr3_nt: TGTGCCAGCAGCTCTCAAAATAGGGGCTACGAGCAGTACTTC
cdr3_aa: CASSSQNRGYEQYF

cdr3_length: 15
clone_size: few
d_call: .
v_call: TRBV5-1
j_call: TRBJ1-2
cdr3_nt: TGCGCCAGCAGCTCCCGGGACAACGGGCTGAATGGCTACACCTTC
cdr3_aa: CASSSRDNGLNGYTF

cdr3_length: 13
clone_size: .
d_call: TRBD2
v_call: TRBV20-1
j_call: TRBJ2-7
cdr3_nt: TGCAGTGCTAGACTAGCGGGAGGGTTCGAGCAGTACTTC
cdr3_aa: CSARLAGGFEQYF

cdr3_length: 15
clone_size: many
d_call: .
v_call: TRBV10-2
j_call: TRBJ2-3
cdr3_nt: TGCGCCAGCAGTGAGTTCTTACTGGGCGCAGATACGCAGTATTTT
cdr3_aa: CASSEFLLGADTQYF

cdr3_length: 18
clone_size: many
d_call: TRBD2
v_call: TRBV19
j_call: TRBJ2-3
cdr3_nt: TGTGCCAGTAGTACGGGACTACTAGCGGGGTCTAGCACAGATACGCAGTATTTT
cdr3_aa: CASSTGLLAGSSTDTQYF

cdr3_length: 18
clone_size: many
d_call: .
v_call: TRBV6-2/TRBV6-3
j_call: TRBJ2-1
cdr3_nt: TGTGCCAGCAACCGGCTTGAGCGGGTCCCGAGCTCCTACAATGAGCAGTTCTTC
cdr3_aa: CASNRLERVPSSYNEQFF

cdr3_length: 12
clone_size: many
d_call: .
v_call: TRBV29-1
j_call: TRBJ2-4
cdr3_nt: TGCAGCGTTGGGGGACGGTCAGGGATTCAGTACTTC
cdr3_aa: CSVGGRSGIQYF

cdr3_length: 15
clone_size: .
d_call: .
v_call: TRBV7-2
j_call: TRBJ2-7
cdr3_nt: TGTGCCAGCAGCTTAGACGGCACCTTCTCCTACGAGCAGTACTTC
cdr3_aa: CASSLDGTFSYEQYF

cdr3_length: 15
clone_size: once
d_call: .
v_call: TRBV27
j_call: TRBJ2-5
cdr3_nt: TGTGCCAGCTACCCTATTGGGGGGAACGGGGAGACCCGGTACTTC
cdr3_aa: CASYPIGGNGETRYF

cdr3_length: 15
clone_size: many
d_call: TRBD2
v_call: TRBV6-2/TRBV6-3
j_call: TRBJ2-1
cdr3_nt: TGTGCCAGCAGTTACTCCCTAGCGGGGTACAATGAGCAGTTCTTC
cdr3_aa: CASSYSLAGYNEQFF

cdr3_length: 17
clone_size: few
d_call: .
v_call: TRBV27
j_call: TRBJ2-7
cdr3_nt: TGTGCCAGCAGTTTAATTACAGCCTACAATAAACCCTACGAGCAGTACTTC
cdr3_aa: CASSLITAYNKPYEQYF

cdr3_length: 19
clone_size: many
d_call: .
v_call: TRBV20-1
j_call: TRBJ2-1
cdr3_nt: TGCAGTGCTAGAGGTAGACCGGGACTGCAAGCCCTTTCCTACAATGAGCAGTTCTTC
cdr3_aa: CSARGRPGLQALSYNEQFF

cdr3_length: 16
clone_size: many
d_call: .
v_call: TRBV28
j_call: TRBJ2-4
cdr3_nt: TGTGCCAGCAGTTTAGAAACAGAACTAGCCAAAAACATTCAGTACTTC
cdr3_aa: CASSLETELAKNIQYF

cdr3_length: 14
clone_size: many
d_call: TRBD1
v_call: TRBV28
j_call: TRBJ2-7
cdr3_nt: TGTGCCAGCAGTTTTGCAGGGGGCATCTACGAGCAGTACTTC
cdr3_aa: CASSFAGGIYEQYF

cdr3_length: 14
clone_size: many
d_call: TRBD2
v_call: TRBV12-3/TRBV12-4
j_call: TRBJ2-7
cdr3_nt: TGTGCCAGCAGTTCGGGACTAGTTGTCTACGAGCAGTACTTC
cdr3_aa: CASSSGLVVYEQYF

cdr3_length: 15
clone_size: many
d_call: .
v_call: TRBV4-1
j_call: TRBJ2-7
cdr3_nt: TGCGCCAGCAGCCCCGCCGCTAGCGCCTCCTACGAGCAGTACTTC
cdr3_aa: CASSPAASASYEQYF

cdr3_length: 15
clone_size: .
d_call: .
v_call: TRBV6-5
j_call: TRBJ1-3
cdr3_nt: TGTGCCAGCAGTTACTCGTGGGGGGATGGAAACACCATATATTTT
cdr3_aa: CASSYSWGDGNTIYF

cdr3_length: 12
clone_size: .
d_call: .
v_call: TRBV5-6
j_call: TRBJ1-5
cdr3_nt: TGTGCCAGCAGCCTAGGGGTGAAGCCCCAGCATTTT
cdr3_aa: CASSLGVKPQHF

cdr3_length: 13
clone_size: many
d_call: .
v_call: TRBV19
j_call: TRBJ2-7
cdr3_nt: TGTGCCAGTAGTGGTGACGGATCCTACGAGCAGTACTTC
cdr3_aa: CASSGDGSYEQYF

cdr3_length: 13
clone_size: many
d_call: TRBD2
v_call: TRBV29-1
j_call: TRBJ2-7
cdr3_nt: TGCAGCGTTGGTAGCGGGAATGGGGACGAGCAGTACTTC
cdr3_aa: CSVGSGNGDEQYF

cdr3_length: 18
clone_size: few
d_call: TRBD2
v_call: TRBV20-1
j_call: TRBJ2-1
cdr3_nt: TGCAGTGCTACAATTCCGGGACTAGCGGGACCAAACTACAATGAGCAGTTCTTC
cdr3_aa: CSATIPGLAGPNYNEQFF

cdr3_length: 14
clone_size: many
d_call: .
v_call: TRBV7-9
j_call: TRBJ2-1
cdr3_nt: TGTGCCAGCAGCCCCCCGGACAGTCGCCATGAGCAGTTCTTC
cdr3_aa: CASSPPDSRHEQFF

cdr3_length: 16
clone_size: .
d_call: TRBD2
v_call: TRBV9
j_call: TRBJ2-3
cdr3_nt: TGTGCCAGCAGCATTACGGGAGGGCTTATCACAGATACGCAGTATTTT
cdr3_aa: CASSITGGLITDTQYF

cdr3_length: 15
clone_size: .
d_call: TRBD1
v_call: TRBV6-5
j_call: TRBJ1-3
cdr3_nt: TGTGCCAGCGGTCCGGGACAGGGCGCTAGAAACACCATATATTTT
cdr3_aa: CASGPGQGARNTIYF

cdr3_length: 15
clone_size: many
d_call: TRBD1
v_call: TRBV28
j_call: TRBJ2-5
cdr3_nt: TGTGCCAGCAATTTTAGGGACAGGGATTTGGAGACCCAGTACTTC
cdr3_aa: CASNFRDRDLETQYF

cdr3_length: 15
clone_size: many
d_call: .
v_call: TRBV6-1
j_call: TRBJ2-1
cdr3_nt: TGTGCCAGCAGTGAAACTCGGCCCTCCTACAATGAGCAGTTCTTC
cdr3_aa: CASSETRPSYNEQFF

cdr3_length: 13
clone_size: .
d_call: TRBD1
v_call: TRBV2
j_call: TRBJ1-2
cdr3_nt: TGTGCCAGCAGTGAAGGTTTGGCAGGGGGAACGCTCTTC
cdr3_aa: CASSEGLAGGTLF

cdr3_length: 13
clone_size: many
d_call: .
v_call: TRBV5-5
j_call: TRBJ2-5
cdr3_nt: TGTGCCAGCAGCGAGGACGCCTTAGAGACCCAGTACTTC
cdr3_aa: CASSEDALETQYF

cdr3_length: 16
clone_size: .
d_call: TRBD2
v_call: TRBV11-3
j_call: TRBJ2-1
cdr3_nt: TGTGCCAGCAGCCCCGCCGGGACTAGGGGAAGCAATGAGCAGTTCTTC
cdr3_aa: CASSPAGTRGSNEQFF